The clone carrying this TCR beta chain was seen ten or more times. Gene-specific TRAV and TRBV primers were used for first-strand cDNA, covering alpha and beta chains. TCR amplification used 15 to 20 PCR cycles, a constant-region primer and a V-primer adapter. TCRdb recomputed calls from the reads with MiXCR, one row per CDR3 protein. Among tens of thousands of distinct CDR3 sequences listed, around a sixth were seen once. The data derive from a study of low-dose radiotherapy and immunotherapy resistance in tumors. Time point of the sample: after trial treatment. Sample treatment: LDRT plus nivolumab, ipilimumab, low-dose cyclophosphamide and aspirin (RACIN trial). The sequencing here drew on PBMCs, taken after low-dose radiotherapy plus immunotherapy. This TCR was recovered from a male donor with prostate cancer.

In DNA form, the CDR3 reads TGTGCCAGCAGCAGACAGGGGAAACCAGATACGCAGTATTTT. This translates into CASSRQGKPDTQYF. J is TRBJ2-3 and V is TRBV7-9, with 8 positions matching TRBD1. The CDR3 contains 14 residues. V lost 5 bases and J lost 4; bases outside the gene matches: 5. Germline values: CDR1 SEHNR, CDR2 FQNEAQ (reference sequence).